Below, 23 T cell receptor beta chains from the same sample are listed, as sequenced in a study of blood T cells in healthy people across ages (dated by TCRdb to about 2015). The library was produced with 5' RACE. The instrument given in TCRdb is Illumina HiSeq 2500. A second PCR of roughly 7 to 11 cycles was performed with a sample-barcoded 5' primer and a J-beta primer mix. TCRdb reprocessed the public reads (quality trimming at Q25 with fastp, clone calling with MiXCR) and kept in-frame beta chains. Every distinct CDR3 protein forms one entry, paired with its most common genes and DNA. A total of about 800,000 distinct CDR3 sequences appear in this sample, about 46% of them only once. Around 18% of the sample belongs to the ten largest clones. The sample was blood. The receptors shown here come from an elderly man in good health.

This clonotype was counted ten times or more. The chain is built from TRBV29-1 and TRBJ2-1, with TRBD2 as a possible D gene (6 bases). The CDR3 extends over 12 amino acids. Germline V lookup: CDR1 SQVTM, CDR2 ANQGSEA. The V and J ends lost 5 bases and 8 bases respectively, with 13 bases between them. The DNA of the CDR3 is TGCAGCGTTCATCAGGGCGGGGATGAGCAGTTCTTC. This translates into CSVHQGGDEQFF.

This clonotype has ten or more counts. The CDR3 loop is CASGQGGYEQYF. The CDR3 bases are TGTGCCAGCGGACAGGGAGGCTACGAGCAGTACTTC. The chain is built from TRBV2 and TRBJ2-7; TRBD1 matches at 8 bases. The V gene's germline CDR1 is SNHLY and CDR2 FYNNEI. The CDR3 length is 12 residues. V lost 8 bases and J lost 3; bases outside the gene matches: 3.

This clonotype was observed at least ten times. One end of the junction fails to match germline, which may point to a read error. The chain has TRBV7-2 and TRBJ1-6; D gene uncertain. This CDR3 has 12 residues. In germline, CDR1 is SGHTA, CDR2 FQGNSA. CDR3 residues: CASSLGNSPLHF. For the CDR3, the DNA is TGTGCCAGCAGTTTAGGGAATTCACCCCTCCACTTT.

The V gene is TRBV4-1, the J gene TRBJ2-1; 8 bases map to TRBD1. This CDR3 is 17 amino acids long. Per germline, CDR1 MGHRA and CDR2 YSYEKL. With V trimmed by 1 base and J by 1 base, 6 bases remained unmatched. The CDR3 coding sequence is TGCGCCAGCAGCCAAGTAGGCAGGGGGCCTTCCTACAATGAGCAGTTCTTC. Residues: CASSQVGRGPSYNEQFF.

This chain connects TRBV10-3 to TRBJ2-1; 15 positions match TRBD2. The germline V gene has CDR1 ENHRY and CDR2 SYGVKD. Trimming at V came to 3 bases and at J to 12 bases, leaving 3 bases not matched to a gene. The CDR3 is 14 amino acids. The CDR3 nucleotides read TGTGCCATCAGTGAAGGACTAGCGGGAGGGGGGCAGTTCTTC. Its translation is CAISEGLAGGGQFF.

This clonotype was recorded a few times. The rearrangement uses TRBV2 and TRBJ1-6; 9 bases match TRBD1. The CDR3 covers 14 residues. Germline V gene data show CDR1 as SNHLY and CDR2 as FYNNEI. The V and J ends lost 10 bases and 7 bases, in that order; junction bases with no gene match: 8. The CDR3 loop reads CATGQGNPNSPLHF. The CDR3, as DNA: TGTGCCACGGGACAGGGTAACCCGAATTCACCCCTCCACTTT.

This clonotype was observed a few times. V and J are TRBV7-2 and TRBJ2-1, with unresolved D. CDR3 length: 14 residues. Trimming took 5 bases from V and 8 from J, leaving 16 bases between them. In germline, CDR1 is SGHTA, CDR2 FQGNSA. The CDR3 sequence is CASSRFGVADEQFF. For the CDR3, the DNA is TGTGCCAGCAGCCGATTTGGTGTGGCGGATGAGCAGTTCTTC.

Concerning this clonotype itself: This could be a read error, since a much larger clone is one nucleotide away. The V call is TRBV12-3 or TRBV12-4, the J call TRBJ2-3, with D possibly TRBD2 on 7 matching bases. The V end was cut by 3 bases, the J end by 13 bases, with 20 bases between. The CDR3 has 14 amino acids. CDR3 DNA: TGTGCCAGCAGTTTGAGGGGGGGCGCAGATGTGGAGTATTTT. Translated: CASSLRGGADVEYF.

This chain joins TRBV20-1 and TRBJ1-2; D is undetermined. This CDR3 region has 13 residues. Trimming stripped 6 bases from V and 4 bases from J, with 15 bases between. Germline V lookup: CDR1 DFQATT, CDR2 SNEGSKA (reference sequence). CDR3: CSAPVMGIYGYTF. The CDR3 bases are TGCAGTGCCCCAGTTATGGGGATCTATGGCTACACCTTC.

V and J are TRBV7-2 and TRBJ2-1, with TRBD2 identical over 8 bases. V gave up 5 bases and J gave up 8 bases; unmatched junction bases: 5. CDR3 length: 13 amino acids. From germline, CDR1 is SGHTA and CDR2 FQGNSA. The CDR3 protein is CASSVEREYEQFF. CDR3 DNA sequence: TGTGCCAGCAGCGTAGAGCGGGAGTATGAGCAGTTCTTC.

The sample holds many counts of this clonotype. This chain uses TRBV11-2 with TRBJ1-2; D is uncertain. Germline V gene data show CDR1 as SGHAT and CDR2 as FQNNGV. CDR3 length equals 11 residues. V lost 5 bases and J lost 7, with 8 bases in between. CDR3 region: CASSPGSGYTF. In DNA, the CDR3 is TGTGCCAGCAGCCCTGGTAGTGGCTACACCTTC.

Here the CDR3 reads CASSLVLGTDTQYF. The CDR3 coding sequence is TGCGCCAGCAGCTTGGTTCTAGGCACAGATACGCAGTATTTT. The J gene is TRBJ2-3, the V gene TRBV5-1; D is undetermined. The CDR3 is 14 residues long. Germline CDR1 reads SGHRS; CDR2 reads YFSETQ. V lost 0 bases and J lost 1, with 6 bases in between.

The CDR3 DNA is TGCGCCAGCGCCGCCGGTGTCTGGGAGACCCAGTACTTC. Translated, it gives CASAAGVWETQYF. The rearrangement uses TRBV5-1 and TRBJ2-5; D is unclear. The CDR3 has 13 residues. Germline V gene lookup returns CDR1 SGHRS and CDR2 YFSETQ. Deletions cut 7 bases from V and 5 bases from J, with 15 bases between.

The chain has TRBV11-2 and TRBJ2-3, with D possibly being TRBD2 (6 bases). CDR3 size: 14 residues. The V end was cut by 0 bases, the J end by 14 bases, with 18 bases between. Germline CDR1 SGHAT, CDR2 FQNNGV. The chain's CDR3 is CASSLERVSEGVYF. Here the CDR3 DNA reads TGTGCCAGCAGCTTAGAACGCGTCTCGGAGGGTGTGTATTTT.

This chain joins TRBV20-1 and TRBJ2-3; possible D gene TRBD2, 6 bases. The germline V and J ends were trimmed by 6 bases and 2 bases, with 18 bases remaining between them. There are 15 residues in the CDR3. Germline V gene sequence: CDR1 DFQATT, CDR2 SNEGSKA (reference sequence). The CDR3: CSAPRGTGPTDTQYF. CDR3 DNA sequence: TGCAGTGCCCCTCGCGGGACTGGACCCACAGATACGCAGTATTTT.

This clonotype was detected a few times. The rearrangement uses TRBV18 and TRBJ2-1; no reliable D call. The CDR3 has 13 residues. CDR1 KGHSH and CDR2 LQKENI come from the germline V gene. Between the trimmed V and J ends, which lost 2 bases and 5 bases, there was a span of 7 bases. CDR3 amino acids: CASSPVANNEQFF. DNA for the CDR3: TGTGCCAGCTCACCAGTAGCCAACAATGAGCAGTTCTTC.

CDR3 in DNA: TGCAGCGTTGAGGGACTTCCCGAGTACGAGCAGTACTTC. It yields the protein CSVEGLPEYEQYF. The rearrangement links TRBV29-1 to TRBJ2-7, with D maybe TRBD2 (6 bases). Trimming removed 3 bases at V and 4 bases at J, with 13 bases between. Germline loops: CDR1 SQVTM, CDR2 ANQGSEA. This CDR3 comprises 13 residues.

V usage is TRBV11-2 and J usage is TRBJ1-2; D is perhaps TRBD1 (6 bases). V dropped 1 base and J dropped 0 bases, with 12 bases sitting between them. The CDR3 extends over 16 amino acids. In germline, CDR1 is SGHAT, CDR2 FQNNGV. CDR3 sequence reads: CASSLGGGTTNYGYTF. The CDR3, as DNA: TGTGCCAGCAGCTTAGGCGGAGGGACAACTAACTATGGCTACACCTTC.

This clonotype was detected once. This sequence joins TRBV29-1 and TRBJ2-7, with no clear D. The germline CDR1 and CDR2 sequences are SQVTM and ANQGSEA. The CDR3 sequence is 13 residues long. The germline V and J ends were trimmed by 4 bases and 0 bases, with 10 bases remaining between them. The CDR3 coding sequence is TGCAGCGTTGCCCTAGAAAGCTCCTACGAGCAGTACTTC. Translating it yields CSVALESSYEQYF.

The rearrangement joins TRBV20-1 to TRBJ2-1; TRBD2 is a possible D gene (6 bases). V was trimmed by 3 bases and J by 7 bases, leaving 19 bases between them. CDR3 size: 15 residues. Germline values: CDR1 DFQATT, CDR2 SNEGSKA (reference sequence). CDR3 sequence (DNA): TGCAGTGCTAGGAAAATTGGGAGGCCCTTGAATGAGCAGTTCTTC. It translates to CSARKIGRPLNEQFF.

This clonotype was counted ten times or more. The gene calls are TRBV24-1 and TRBJ2-5; no clear D. The CDR3 length is 14 residues. Germline CDR1 is KGHDR and CDR2 is SFDVKD. The ends were cut back, 4 bases at V and 5 bases at J, with 13 bases in the middle. The DNA for the CDR3 is TGTGCCACCAGTGACCCTTACTCATTGGAGACCCAGTACTTC. Translation gives CATSDPYSLETQYF.

This clonotype occurred many times. Since a much larger clone is just one base distant, this may be a read error. This chain joins TRBV4-3 and TRBJ2-5; D may be TRBD1 (6 bases). Germline V gene sequence: CDR1 LGHNA, CDR2 YSLEER. The CDR3 length is 15 residues. With 2 bases removed from V and 11 bases from J, the gap between germline ends came to 21 bases. The CDR3 DNA sequence: TGCGCCAGCAGCCAATCAGGGGCAGGGAAGGATGAGCAGTACTTC. Translating gives CASSQSGAGKDEQYF.

J is TRBJ2-1 and V is TRBV3-1; 10 bases match TRBD2. Trimming at V came to 5 bases and at J to 6 bases, leaving 7 bases not matched to a gene. Per germline, CDR1 LGHDT and CDR2 YNNKEL (reference sequence). The CDR3 sequence is 15 residues long. The CDR3 region has the DNA TGTGCCAGCAGCGCTAGCGGGGGTACAAGCAATGAGCAGTTCTTC. Translated: CASSASGGTSNEQFF.